Below, 17 T cell receptor beta chains from the same sample are listed, as sequenced in a study of CD8 T cells in ankylosing spondylitis. Using its own MiXCR run on the 5' RACE reads, TCRdb lists one record per CDR3 protein. The sample lists 150,000 to 200,000 distinct CDR3 sequences, under 35% occurring once. The specimen was synovial fluid, either unsorted or a sorted T cell fraction (not recorded which). All receptors derive from a male donor with ankylosing spondylitis.

This clonotype was found a few times. V gene TRBV12-3 or TRBV12-4 combines with J gene TRBJ2-3; possibly TRBD1 for D (6 bases). The CDR3 length is 12 residues. V was pared by 6 bases and J by 8 bases, with 12 bases between. CDR3 residues: CASSQTGTTQYF. The DNA for the CDR3 is TGTGCCAGCAGCCAAACAGGGACTACGCAGTATTTT.

The sample holds a few counts of this clonotype. The chain employs TRBV15 and TRBJ2-1; 13 bases fit TRBD2. The germline gives CDR1 LNHNV, CDR2 YYDKDF (reference sequence). The CDR3 runs 18 residues. The V gene end was trimmed by 2 bases and the J gene end by 2 bases; junction bases not matched to a gene: 6. DNA for the CDR3: TGTGCCACCAGCAGATCCGGGACTAGCGGGGCTGCCTACAATGAGCAGTTCTTC. It encodes CATSRSGTSGAAYNEQFF.

The J gene is TRBJ2-1, the V gene TRBV20-1, with TRBD2 identical over 14 bases. Germline V gene lookup returns CDR1 DFQATT and CDR2 SNEGSKA (reference sequence). Trimming took 6 bases from V and 0 from J; bases not matched to a gene: 10. The CDR3 runs 18 residues. This CDR3 is CSARGLAGDLSSYNEQFF. Here the CDR3 DNA reads TGCAGTGCCAGGGGACTAGCGGGAGATTTGAGCTCCTACAATGAGCAGTTCTTC.

The V gene is TRBV9, the J gene TRBJ1-2; D not resolved. Deletions cut 3 bases from V and 4 bases from J, with 7 bases between. The germline gives CDR1 SGDLS, CDR2 YYNGEE. The CDR3 totals 12 residues. The CDR3 loop reads CASSANSYGYTF. For the CDR3, the DNA is TGTGCCAGCAGCGCGAACAGCTATGGCTACACCTTC.

The genes are TRBV20-1 and TRBJ2-3, with D hard to call. Per germline, CDR1 DFQATT and CDR2 SNEGSKA (reference sequence). Trimming removed 7 bases from V and 0 bases from J, with 11 bases in between. The CDR3 consists of 13 residues. The CDR3 DNA reads as TGCAGTGTCCCCAGCCCAAGCACAGATACGCAGTATTTT. Protein product: CSVPSPSTDTQYF.

The chain links TRBV28 to TRBJ2-4; D might be TRBD1 or TRBD2, each matching 5 bases. Trimming took 4 bases from V and 3 from J, leaving 19 bases between them. The germline V gene has CDR1 MDHEN and CDR2 SYDVKM. This CDR3 contains 17 residues. DNA of the CDR3: TGTGCCAGCAGTTCTGTGAGGCTAGTGAGGGGCAAAAACATTCAGTACTTC. Residues: CASSSVRLVRGKNIQYF.

The rearrangement joins TRBV28 to TRBJ2-6; no reliable D call. V was clipped by 7 bases and J by 0 bases, with 13 bases between them. The CDR3 contains 16 residues. Germline CDR1 reads MDHEN; CDR2 reads SYDVKM. The CDR3 DNA sequence: TGTGCCAGCACCCCTCGAACTACCTCTGGGGCCAACGTCCTGACTTTC. Protein product: CASTPRTTSGANVLTF.

In its sample, this clonotype was seen many times. The genes are TRBV28 and TRBJ1-1, with D possibly being TRBD1 (5 bases). The CDR3 has 15 residues. Germline CDR1 and CDR2: MDHEN and SYDVKM. Trimming cost V 6 bases and J 4 bases, with 18 bases left between them. The CDR3 DNA follows: TGTGCCAGCAGCCTGGGAGGGGCTCGGAGCACTGAAGCTTTCTTT. It specifies CASSLGGARSTEAFF.

V gene TRBV12-3 or TRBV12-4 combines with J gene TRBJ1-2; 7 bases match TRBD1. V was clipped by 5 bases and J by 1 base; unmatched bases: 7. This CDR3 region has 15 residues. The CDR3 coding sequence is TGTGCCAGCAGTCCCGGACAGGCTGATAACTATGGCTACACCTTC. It is translated as CASSPGQADNYGYTF.

This clonotype appeared a few times. V is TRBV20-1 and J is TRBJ1-3, with D unclear. Between the trimmed V and J ends, which lost 1 base and 0 bases, there was a span of 7 bases. Germline V gives CDR1 DFQATT, CDR2 SNEGSKA (reference sequence). The CDR3 has 14 residues. The CDR3 DNA reads TGCAGTGCTAGAGCTGGGTCCTCTGGAAACACCATATATTTT. Translated: CSARAGSSGNTIYF.

This clonotype was seen a few times. The J gene is TRBJ2-5, the V gene TRBV10-3; 8 bases line up with TRBD2. After removal of 10 bases from V and 5 bases from J, the junction contained 12 bases not matched to a gene. The V gene's germline CDR1 is ENHRY and CDR2 SYGVKD. The CDR3 covers 14 residues. The CDR3 sequence: CATLSGSIMETQYF. The CDR3 DNA reads as TGTGCCACCCTAAGCGGGAGCATTATGGAGACCCAGTACTTC.

The chain is built from TRBV6-2 or TRBV6-3 and TRBJ1-6; D call uncertain. The CDR3 runs to 14 residues. Germline V gene sequence: CDR1 MNHEY, CDR2 SVGEGT. Trimming stripped 7 bases from V and 0 bases from J, with 7 bases between. In DNA form, the CDR3 reads TGTGCCAGCAACCAGCCCTCCTATAATTCACCCCTCCACTTT. It is translated as CASNQPSYNSPLHF.

This clonotype was seen at least ten times. V and J are TRBV6-1 and TRBJ1-1; D gene ambiguous. The length of the CDR3 is 13 residues. Trimming removed 5 bases from V and 4 bases from J, with 11 bases in between. Per the germline V gene, CDR1 is MNHNS and CDR2 is SASEGT. This chain's CDR3 is CASSIGLGTEAFF. The CDR3 DNA reads TGTGCCAGCAGTATCGGGCTCGGCACTGAAGCTTTCTTT.

The chain combines TRBV29-1 with TRBJ2-7, with 10 bases lining up with TRBD2. CDR1 is SQVTM and CDR2 is ANQGSEA in the germline V gene. The CDR3 runs to 15 residues. V shed 4 bases, J shed 4 bases, and the junction held 10 bases outside the gene matches. CDR3 sequence reads: CSVGGPGTSVYEQYF. In nucleotides, the CDR3 is TGCAGCGTTGGAGGCCCGGGGACTAGCGTTTACGAGCAGTACTTC.

This chain joins TRBV6-5 and TRBJ2-1; 11 bases line up with TRBD2. This CDR3 is 15 amino acids long. CDR1 is MNHEY and CDR2 is SVGAGI in the germline V gene. Germline trimming cut 7 bases from V and 1 base from J; bases unmatched to any gene: 3. CDR3 sequence (DNA): TGTGCCAGCAATTTAGCGGGGGGGTCCTACAATGAGCAGTTCTTC. Translation: CASNLAGGSYNEQFF.

The chain joins TRBV20-1 to TRBJ2-1; D uncertain. With 5 bases removed from V and 0 bases from J, the gap between germline ends came to 8 bases. Germline V gives CDR1 DFQATT, CDR2 SNEGSKA (reference sequence). There are 13 residues in the CDR3. CDR3 DNA sequence: TGCAGTGCTCCGGAGAGCTCCTACAATGAGCAGTTCTTC. Translating it yields CSAPESSYNEQFF.

This clonotype was seen repeatedly, ten times or more. This chain joins TRBV20-1 and TRBJ2-1; either TRBD1 or TRBD2 may supply D (5 bases each). This CDR3 comprises 17 residues. The germline CDR1 and CDR2 sequences are DFQATT and SNEGSKA (reference sequence). Trimming pared 0 bases from V and 5 bases from J, leaving 20 bases between. CDR3 nucleotide sequence: TGCAGTGCTAGAGATATGGCTCGAGGGGCCCAAAACAATGAGCAGTTCTTC. Encoded protein: CSARDMARGAQNNEQFF.